A selection of T cell receptor beta chains follows, all from one sample in a study of cytotoxic CD8 clonotypes in ibrutinib-treated CLL. The method was immunoSEQ multiplex PCR; TCRdb's version includes in-frame clones alone and lacks a portion of them. In the table there are tens of thousands of clones, around 74% of which are singletons. Sequenced material: PBMCs, taken at disease progression, from a patient treated with ibrutinib. The source is a human donor with chronic lymphocytic leukemia. CDR3s include the opening cysteine and the closing phenylalanine or tryptophan. The D gene is left open where the match is weak. Some rows have no size entry. The others give once, few or many, or a class for an expanded clone.

d_gene	v_gene	len	abundance	j_gene	CDR3aa	CDR3nt
TRBD2	TRBV6-6	16	NA	TRBJ2-3	CASSATSGGRTDTQYF	TGTGCCAGCAGTGCTACTAGCGGGGGGCGCACAGATACGCAGTATTTT
NA	TRBV18	15	NA	TRBJ1-5	CASSPLGGSNQPQHF	TGTGCCAGCTCACCACTCGGAGGGAGTAATCAGCCCCAGCATTTT
NA	TRBV6-5	12	NA	TRBJ1-5	CASSYYSGPQHF	TGTGCCAGCAGTTACTATAGTGGGCCCCAGCATTTT
NA	TRBV5-6	15	NA	TRBJ2-1	CASSFVGAGYNEQFF	TGTGCCAGCAGCTTTGTTGGGGCTGGCTACAATGAGCAGTTCTTC
NA	TRBV6-5	13	NA	TRBJ1-2	CASSYRGVDGYTF	TGTGCCAGCAGTTACCGGGGTGTCGATGGCTACACCTTC
NA	TRBV7-9	13	NA	TRBJ2-7	CASSLSGTYEQYF	TGTGCCAGCAGCTTAAGCGGAACCTACGAGCAGTACTTC
TRBD1	TRBV6-5	15	NA	TRBJ1-6	CASSHDRGNNSPLHF	TGTGCCAGCAGTCACGACAGGGGAAATAATTCACCCCTCCACTTT
TRBD1	TRBV7-8	18	few	TRBJ1-5	CASSLVVTGQVFNQPQHF	TGTGCCAGCAGCTTAGTGGTAACGGGACAGGTCTTTAATCAGCCCCAGCATTTT
NA	TRBV5-6	12	few	TRBJ1-5	CASSLPGQPQHF	TGTGCCAGCAGCTTGCCGGGACAGCCCCAGCATTTT
TRBD2	TRBV6-6	13	NA	TRBJ2-1	CASERGNYNEQFF	TGTGCCAGCGAGCGGGGTAACTACAATGAGCAGTTCTTC
NA	TRBV19	11	NA	TRBJ2-3	CASQLTDTQYF	TGTGCCAGTCAGCTGACAGATACGCAGTATTTT
TRBD1	TRBV5-4	18	NA	TRBJ1-6	CASRQGTGASLYNSPLHF	TGTGCCAGCAGACAAGGGACAGGGGCCTCTCTTTATAATTCACCCCTCCACTTT
NA	TRBV10-3	14	many	TRBJ1-2	CAISESGDIYGYTF	TGTGCCATCAGTGAGTCCGGGGACATCTATGGCTACACCTTC
NA	TRBV4-1	16	NA	TRBJ2-2	CASSQKGHTNTGELFF	TGCGCCAGCAGCCAAAAAGGACACACGAACACCGGGGAGCTGTTTTTT
NA	TRBV27	13	few	TRBJ2-7	CASSPRGFYEQYF	TGTGCCAGCAGCCCTAGGGGGTTCTACGAGCAGTACTTC
NA	TRBV19	15	medium-sized	TRBJ2-1	CASSIGSQGYNEQFF	TGTGCCAGTAGTATAGGTTCTCAGGGATACAATGAGCAGTTCTTC
NA	TRBV9	17	few	TRBJ2-7	CASSVGPSLGGFYEQYF	TGTGCCAGCAGCGTAGGCCCCTCCCTAGGCGGATTCTACGAGCAGTACTTC
NA	TRBV6-1	12	few	TRBJ2-2	CAGQGVGGELFF	TGTGCCGGGCAGGGAGTAGGCGGGGAGCTGTTTTTT
NA	TRBV11-2	12	NA	TRBJ2-2	CASSLGVGELFF	TGTGCCAGCAGCTTAGGGGTCGGGGAGCTGTTTTTT
NA	TRBV5-1	15	NA	TRBJ1-3	CASSFDGSSGNTIYF	TGCGCCAGCAGCTTCGACGGTTCCTCTGGAAACACCATATATTTT
TRBD2	TRBV7-3	11	NA	TRBJ2-5	CATQRGETQYF	TGTGCCACCCAGCGGGGGGAGACCCAGTACTTC
NA	TRBV7-3	14	NA	TRBJ1-6	CASSQGQPHSPLHF	TGTGCCAGCAGCCAAGGACAGCCTCATTCACCCCTCCACTTT
NA	TRBV7-9	16	NA	TRBJ2-1	CASSPRAGSSYNEQFF	TGTGCCAGCAGCCCCCGGGCCGGCAGCTCCTACAATGAGCAGTTCTTC
NA	TRBV10-3	12	NA	TRBJ1-2	CAIGGTTYGYTF	TGTGCCATCGGCGGGACAACCTATGGCTACACCTTC
TRBD1	TRBV5-6	16	NA	TRBJ2-5	CASSGGVRGLGETQYF	TGTGCCAGCAGCGGAGGGGTCAGGGGGCTGGGAGAGACCCAGTACTTC
NA	TRBV18	13	NA	TRBJ2-7	CASSPVTGYEQYF	TGTGCCAGCTCACCCGTGACCGGTTACGAGCAGTACTTC
NA	TRBV13	14	NA	TRBJ1-1	CASSFRGANTEAFF	TGTGCCAGCAGCTTCCGCGGGGCTAACACTGAAGCTTTCTTT
TRBD1	TRBV2	15	few	TRBJ2-1	CASSVGQGIWNEQFF	TGTGCCAGCAGCGTGGGACAGGGGATTTGGAATGAGCAGTTCTTC
NA	TRBV14	15	NA	TRBJ2-7	CASSQDRQPFYEQYF	TGTGCCAGCAGCCAAGATAGACAGCCCTTCTACGAGCAGTACTTC
NA	TRBV5-4	14	NA	TRBJ2-7	CASSIGTLSYEQYF	TGTGCCAGCAGTATAGGGACACTGTCCTACGAGCAGTACTTC
NA	TRBV9	14	NA	TRBJ1-1	CASSPGALNTEAFF	TGTGCCAGCAGCCCGGGCGCACTGAACACTGAAGCTTTCTTT
NA	TRBV18	14	few	TRBJ1-2	CASSPTGPRDGYTF	TGTGCCAGCTCACCCACGGGTCCAAGGGATGGCTACACCTTC
NA	TRBV6-6	14	NA	TRBJ2-3	CASSSGGGTDTQYF	TGTGCCAGCAGTTCCGGGGGTGGCACAGATACGCAGTATTTT
TRBD1	TRBV5-1	15	few	TRBJ1-1	CASSGGTVMNTEAFF	TGCGCCAGCAGCGGGGGGACAGTCATGAACACTGAAGCTTTCTTT
TRBD1	TRBV6-5	15	NA	TRBJ1-6	CASSTGQGAVSPLHF	TGTGCCAGCAGTACCGGACAGGGGGCTGTCTCACCCCTCCACTTT